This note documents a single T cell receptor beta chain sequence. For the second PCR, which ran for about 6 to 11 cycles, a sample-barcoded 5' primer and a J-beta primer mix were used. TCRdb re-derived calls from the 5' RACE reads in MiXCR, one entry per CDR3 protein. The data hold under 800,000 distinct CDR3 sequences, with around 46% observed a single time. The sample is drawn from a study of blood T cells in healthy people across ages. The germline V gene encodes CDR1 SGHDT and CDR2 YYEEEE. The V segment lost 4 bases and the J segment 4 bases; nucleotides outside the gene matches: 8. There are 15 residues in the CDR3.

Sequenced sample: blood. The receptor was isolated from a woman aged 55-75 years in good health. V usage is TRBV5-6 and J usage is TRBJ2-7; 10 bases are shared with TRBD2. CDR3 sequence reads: CASSLPSGSKYEQYF. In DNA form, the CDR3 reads TGTGCCAGCAGCCTCCCTAGCGGGAGTAAGTACGAGCAGTACTTC.